One sample yielded the 27 T cell receptor beta chains listed below, sequenced in a study of blood T cells in healthy people across ages (dated by TCRdb to between 2015 and 2017). To prepare the library, 5' RACE was applied. The instrument was an Illumina HiSeq 2500. A second roughly 6 to 12 cycle PCR used a sample-barcoded 5' primer and a J-beta primer mix. TCRdb ran its own pipeline on the public reads, namely fastp trimming at Q25 and MiXCR clone calling, and kept in-frame beta chains. Rows merge per CDR3 protein into single entries with the most common DNA and genes. This sample has fewer than 750,000 distinct CDR3 sequences in its table, and roughly 43% of those were observed once. The ten largest account for roughly 24% of the sample. The sequencing sample was made of blood. All receptors derive from a man older than 75 in good health.

The chain has TRBV15 and TRBJ1-2; 7 bases agree with TRBD1. CDR1 LNHNV and CDR2 YYDKDF come from the germline V gene (reference sequence). V gave up 3 bases and J gave up 8 bases; unmatched junction bases: 6. The CDR3 totals 13 residues. CDR3 protein: CATSRDHRGGYTF. CDR3 in DNA: TGTGCCACCAGCAGGGACCACAGGGGAGGCTACACCTTC.

The gene calls are TRBV7-3 and TRBJ2-7; the D gene is possibly TRBD1 (6 bases). V lost 6 bases and J 6 bases, leaving 21 bases between the germline ends. Germline V gives CDR1 SGHTA, CDR2 FQGTGA. This CDR3 comprises 15 residues. This CDR3 reads CASRTGTRIGGEQYF. The CDR3 region has the DNA TGTGCCAGCAGGACCGGGACAAGGATTGGGGGCGAGCAGTACTTC.

This clonotype was seen once. V gene TRBV19 combines with J gene TRBJ2-7; 10 nucleotides match TRBD1. Trimming removed 5 bases from V and 7 bases from J; junction bases left unmatched: 11. The CDR3 has 15 residues. Germline CDR1 is LNHDA and CDR2 is SQIVND (reference sequence). The CDR3 DNA is TGTGCCAGTAGTCCCAGACAGGGGGCGCCGGGAGAGCAGTACTTC. Residues: CASSPRQGAPGEQYF. Filled out from reference TRBV19 and TRBJ2-7, the complete variable domain reads DGGITQSPKYLFRKEGQNVTLSCEQNLNHDAMYWYRQDPGQGLRLIYYSQIVNDFQKGDIAEGYSVSREKKESFPLTVTSAQKNPTAFYLCASSPRQGAPGEQYFGPGTRLTVT.

This clonotype has more than one count but fewer than ten. The rearrangement joins TRBV20-1 to TRBJ2-1; 14 bases match TRBD2. Germline assignment: CDR1 DFQATT and CDR2 SNEGSKA (reference sequence). The length of the CDR3 is 17 residues. V lost 7 bases and J lost 0; bases outside the gene matches: 8. CDR3 sequence reads: CSVQGLAGDLSYNEQFF. The CDR3 DNA sequence: TGCAGTGTTCAGGGACTAGCGGGAGACCTCTCCTACAATGAGCAGTTCTTC.

As concerns this clonotype: A junction end diverges from the germline sequence, so it may reflect a read error. The chain recombines TRBV12-3 or TRBV12-4 with TRBJ1-5; D perhaps matches TRBD1 (5 bases). This CDR3 has 14 residues. CDR3 in amino acids: CASSLIQGNQPQHF. CDR3 in DNA: TGTGCCAGTAGTTTAATACAGGGCAATCAGCCCCAGCATTTT.

V gene TRBV5-1 combines with J gene TRBJ2-7, with 9 bases aligning to TRBD1. The junction had 11 bases not matched to a gene; V was cut back by 2 bases and J by 5 bases. There are 16 residues in the CDR3. Per the germline V gene, CDR1 is SGHRS and CDR2 is YFSETQ. CDR3: CASSFGVGTGLHEQYF. DNA of the CDR3: TGCGCCAGCAGCTTCGGGGTCGGGACAGGGCTCCACGAGCAGTACTTC. Drawing the rest from reference TRBV5-1 and TRBJ2-7, the complete variable domain is KAGVTQTPRYLIKTRGQQVTLSCSPISGHRSVSWYQQTPGQGLQFLFEYFSETQRNKGNFPGRFSGRQFSNSRSEMNVSTLELGDSALYLCASSFGVGTGLHEQYFGPGTRLTVT.

This clonotype was picked up a small number of times. This chain uses TRBV20-1 with TRBJ2-7, with D possibly matching TRBD1 (5 bases). V lost 2 bases, J lost 1 base, and 12 bases lay in between. CDR1 is DFQATT and CDR2 is SNEGSKA in the germline V gene (reference sequence). The CDR3 spans 14 residues. The CDR3 protein is CSARRIQGSYEQYF. CDR3 nucleotide sequence: TGCAGTGCTAGACGTATCCAGGGTTCCTACGAGCAGTACTTC.

CDR3 nucleotide sequence: TGCAGCGTTGGGGGACAGGTCTACAATGAGCAGTTCTTC. Residues: CSVGGQVYNEQFF. The chain links TRBV29-1 to TRBJ2-1; 8 nucleotides match TRBD1. The CDR3 extends over 13 amino acids. V trimming: 4 bases; J trimming: 3 bases; junction bases outside the gene matches: 2. Germline CDR1 reads SQVTM; CDR2 reads ANQGSEA.

The chain couples TRBV20-1 to TRBJ2-5, with 9 bases identical to TRBD2. J lost 1 base, V lost 1 base, and 4 bases had no gene match. Germline CDR1 reads DFQATT; CDR2 reads SNEGSKA (reference sequence). The CDR3 covers 15 residues. In nucleotides, the CDR3 is TGCAGTGCTAGAGTTCGCGGGAGGGCCCAAGAGACCCAGTACTTC. Amino acid sequence: CSARVRGRAQETQYF.

This clonotype was seen only once. This sequence joins TRBV6-1 and TRBJ2-3, with 8 positions matching TRBD1. CDR1 is MNHNS, CDR2 SASEGT, per germline. The CDR3 runs to 18 residues. The V segment lost 4 bases and the J segment 1 base; nucleotides outside the gene matches: 13. The CDR3 DNA is TGTGCCAGCAGTGGGAGGGGGTTGGGGACAGGTCGCACAGATACGCAGTATTTT. Its translation is CASSGRGLGTGRTDTQYF.

CDR3 loop: CASNSRGGAHNYEQYF. In DNA form, the CDR3 reads TGTGCCAGCAATAGTAGAGGGGGCGCTCATAACTACGAGCAGTACTTC. The chain is built from TRBV27 and TRBJ2-7; 7 bases agree with TRBD1. From germline, CDR1 is MNHEY and CDR2 SMNVEV (reference sequence). This CDR3 has 16 amino acids. The junction had 15 bases not matched to a gene; V was cut back by 7 bases and J by 3 bases.

This clonotype has a handful of counts. The V and J genes are TRBV6-6 and TRBJ1-1, with TRBD1 as a possible D gene (5 bases). The CDR3 contains 14 residues. Germline assignment: CDR1 MNHNY and CDR2 SVGAGI (reference sequence). The V and J ends lost 2 bases and 6 bases respectively, with 13 bases between them. The DNA of the CDR3 is TGTGCCAGCAGTTACGCGGGAGGGACCCCTGAAGCTTTCTTT. Translated: CASSYAGGTPEAFF.

This clonotype was recorded a few times. The chain employs TRBV20-1 and TRBJ2-5, with TRBD1 identical over 8 bases. Germline CDR1 and CDR2: DFQATT and SNEGSKA (reference sequence). CDR3 size: 13 residues. Unmatched junction bases numbered 6, after V lost 5 bases and J lost 4 bases. CDR3: CSAYQGAGETQYF. CDR3 DNA sequence: TGCAGTGCTTATCAGGGGGCAGGAGAGACCCAGTACTTC.

This clonotype was seen repeatedly, ten times or more. This chain joins TRBV7-9 and TRBJ2-5; the match to TRBD2 covers 7 bases. The CDR3 covers 14 residues. V shed 1 base and J 4 bases; nucleotides not matched to a gene: 3. Germline V gene sequence: CDR1 SEHNR, CDR2 FQNEAQ (reference sequence). The chain's CDR3 is CASSLGGGRETQYF. CDR3 coding DNA: TGTGCCAGCAGCTTAGGAGGCGGGAGAGAGACCCAGTACTTC.

At least ten counts were recorded for this clonotype. The V and J genes are TRBV6-5 and TRBJ2-3; D unresolved. Deletions cut 0 bases from V and 6 bases from J, with 7 bases between. Germline V gives CDR1 MNHEY, CDR2 SVGAGI. This CDR3 comprises 13 residues. This chain's CDR3 is CASSYSTVDTQYF. CDR3 DNA: TGTGCCAGCAGTTACTCGACGGTCGATACGCAGTATTTT.

Only one count was recorded for this clonotype. The gene calls are TRBV20-1 and TRBJ2-5, with TRBD2 identical over 8 bases. Germline V CDR1 and CDR2: DFQATT, SNEGSKA (reference sequence). The CDR3 sequence is 14 residues long. The J segment lost 6 bases and the V segment lost 6 bases, leaving 12 bases of the junction unmatched. CDR3 residues: CSAPGTSSSQTQYF. The CDR3 DNA reads as TGCAGTGCGCCGGGGACTAGTTCTTCGCAGACCCAGTACTTC.

The rearrangement joins TRBV18 to TRBJ2-5; maybe TRBD1 (5 bases). The CDR3 covers 14 residues. Trimming removed 0 bases from V and 11 bases from J, with 16 bases in between. Per the germline V gene, CDR1 is KGHSH and CDR2 is LQKENI. The chain's CDR3 is CASSPPPQGERQYF. The CDR3 coding sequence is TGTGCCAGCTCACCACCTCCGCAGGGCGAAAGGCAGTACTTC.

The V gene is TRBV7-2, the J gene TRBJ1-5; D remains unclear. Trimming removed 5 bases at V and 1 base at J, with 6 bases between. The length of the CDR3 is 13 residues. Per germline, CDR1 SGHTA and CDR2 FQGNSA. The CDR3 loop reads CASSVRSNQPQHF. In DNA, the CDR3 is TGTGCCAGCAGCGTAAGGAGCAATCAGCCCCAGCATTTT.

As to this clonotype: This may be a read error: a much more frequent sequence differs by one nucleotide. This rearrangement joins TRBV13 to TRBJ2-7; D possibly uses TRBD1 or TRBD2 (5 bases each). Germline V gives CDR1 PRHDT, CDR2 FYEKMQ (reference sequence). Trimming left V 5 bases short and J 8 bases short, with 13 bases between. This CDR3 has 12 amino acids. CDR3 in DNA: TGTGCCAGCAGCACGGGACCTTACAAGCAGTACTTC. It encodes CASSTGPYKQYF.

There are a few counts of this clonotype. The chain recombines TRBV20-1 with TRBJ2-3, with D hard to call. V was cut by 0 bases and J by 4 bases, with 14 bases left in between. The CDR3 has 15 amino acids. Germline V gene lookup returns CDR1 DFQATT and CDR2 SNEGSKA (reference sequence). The CDR3 coding sequence is TGCAGTGCTAGAGATGGCGCCGGAGCCCCAGATACGCAGTATTTT. Residues: CSARDGAGAPDTQYF.

The chain couples TRBV9 to TRBJ2-1; 9 bases agree with TRBD2. This CDR3 has 18 residues. Losses at the gene ends were 4 bases for V and 9 bases for J; bases not matched to a gene: 20. CDR1 SGDLS and CDR2 YYNGEE come from the germline V gene. CDR3 sequence reads: CASSPTGASGNPPPEQFF. The CDR3, as DNA: TGTGCCAGCAGCCCAACCGGGGCTAGCGGGAACCCCCCACCTGAGCAGTTCTTC. Supplemented by reference TRBV9 and TRBJ2-1, the full variable domain reads DSGVTQTPKHLITATGQRVTLRCSPRSGDLSVYWYQQSLDQGLQFLIQYYNGEERAKGNILERFSAQQFPDLHSELNLSSLELGDSALYFCASSPTGASGNPPPEQFFGPGTRLTVL.

The chain employs TRBV6-5 and TRBJ2-1, with D perhaps assigned TRBD1 or TRBD2 (5 bases each). The J call may be incorrect, as the DNA end agrees better with TRBJ2-7. This CDR3 comprises 15 residues. In germline, CDR1 is MNHEY, CDR2 SVGAGI. CDR3 sequence reads: CASSPGTNSYNEQYF. CDR3 sequence (DNA): TGTGCCAGCAGTCCTGGGACGAACTCCTACAATGAGCAGTACTTC.

This chain connects TRBV20-1 to TRBJ1-2; the match to TRBD1 covers 12 bases. The V segment lost 4 bases and the J segment 4 bases; nucleotides outside the gene matches: 7. The germline V gene encodes CDR1 DFQATT and CDR2 SNEGSKA (reference sequence). This CDR3 is built from 15 residues. In DNA, the CDR3 is TGCAGTGCTACCCCGGGACAGGGGGCTGGCTATGGCTACACCTTC. Protein product: CSATPGQGAGYGYTF.

The chain carries TRBV10-1 and TRBJ2-7, with D unresolved. In germline, CDR1 is WNHNN, CDR2 SYGVQD (reference sequence). Trimming took 2 bases from V and 5 from J, leaving 13 bases between them. The CDR3 totals 14 residues. The CDR3 DNA sequence: TGCGCCAGCAGTGAGACAAGGTCAACTGACGAGCAGTACTTC. As protein: CASSETRSTDEQYF.

The V and J genes are TRBV4-3 and TRBJ1-1, with 7 bases aligning to TRBD1. This CDR3 has 17 residues. J gave up 3 bases and V 1 base, and 11 bases lay outside the gene matches. Germline CDR1 and CDR2: LGHNA and YSLEER. The CDR3 region is CASSQGPGGIVHTEAFF. The CDR3, as DNA: TGCGCCAGCAGCCAAGGCCCAGGGGGGATTGTACACACTGAAGCTTTCTTT.

The chain has TRBV7-3 and TRBJ2-1; the D gene is possibly TRBD2 (5 bases). CDR1 is SGHTA, CDR2 FQGTGA, per germline. V was shortened by 4 bases and J by 0 bases, with 13 bases between the two germline ends. The CDR3 runs to 16 residues. The CDR3: CASSSLTGSSYNEQFF. For the CDR3, the DNA is TGTGCCAGCAGCTCCTTGACGGGGAGCTCCTACAATGAGCAGTTCTTC.

This clonotype was detected only once. The CDR3 loop is CASHHERGPSSETQYF. The CDR3 DNA sequence: TGTGCCAGCCACCACGAACGAGGGCCATCTAGTGAGACCCAGTACTTC. The chain joins TRBV6-6 to TRBJ2-5; TRBD2 might be the D (5 bases). CDR3 length: 16 amino acids. Looked up from germline, CDR1 is MNHNY and CDR2 is SVGAGI (reference sequence). V was cut by 8 bases and J by 5 bases, with 24 bases left in between.